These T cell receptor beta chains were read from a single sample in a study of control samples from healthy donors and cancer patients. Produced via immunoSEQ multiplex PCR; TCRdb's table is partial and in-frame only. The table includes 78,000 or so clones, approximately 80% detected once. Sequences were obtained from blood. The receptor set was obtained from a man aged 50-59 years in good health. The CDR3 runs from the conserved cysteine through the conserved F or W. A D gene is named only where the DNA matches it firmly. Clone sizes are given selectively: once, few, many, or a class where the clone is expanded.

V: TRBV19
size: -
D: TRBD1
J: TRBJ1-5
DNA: TGTGCCAGTAGTCCCGGAGGAGGGGGCCGAAGCAGTCAGCCCCAGCATTTT
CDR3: CASSPGGGGRSSQPQHF

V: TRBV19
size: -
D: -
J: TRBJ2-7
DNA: TGTGCCAGTAGTATAGTCCCAGGTCTCGAGCAGTACTTC
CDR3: CASSIVPGLEQYF

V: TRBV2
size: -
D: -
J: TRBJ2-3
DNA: TGTGCCAGCGCTAGGGACCCCTCAGGGACAGATACGCAGTATTTT
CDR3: CASARDPSGTDTQYF

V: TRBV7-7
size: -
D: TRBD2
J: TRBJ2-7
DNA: TGTGCCAGCAGCTTAGAGGCGGGAGGGCCCTACGAGCAGTACTTC
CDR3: CASSLEAGGPYEQYF

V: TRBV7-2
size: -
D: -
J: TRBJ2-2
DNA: TGTGCCAGCAGCCCGACGGGACAGAACACCGGGGAGCTGTTTTTT
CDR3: CASSPTGQNTGELFF

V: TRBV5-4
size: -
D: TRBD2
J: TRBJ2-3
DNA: TGTGCCAGCAGCATAAGGCTAGCGGAGGGTGCGGATACGCAGTATTTT
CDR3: CASSIRLAEGADTQYF

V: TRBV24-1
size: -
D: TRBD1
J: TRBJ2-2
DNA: TGTGCCACCTCGAGACCGGGACAGGGTAACACCGGGGAGCTGTTTTTT
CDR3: CATSRPGQGNTGELFF

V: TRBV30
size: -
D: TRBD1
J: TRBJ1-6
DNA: TGTGCCTGGAGTAGGGGACAGGATAATTCACCCCTCCACTTT
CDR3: CAWSRGQDNSPLHF

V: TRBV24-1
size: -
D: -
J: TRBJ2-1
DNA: TGTGCCACCAGTGATTGGGGTTTCAAGAGCTCCTACAATGAGCAGTTCTTC
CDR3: CATSDWGFKSSYNEQFF

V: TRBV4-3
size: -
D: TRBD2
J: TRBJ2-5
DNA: TGCGCCAGCAGCCAAGGGACTTCTAGCGGCTTTCCCTGGGAGACCCAGTACTTC
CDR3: CASSQGTSSGFPWETQYF

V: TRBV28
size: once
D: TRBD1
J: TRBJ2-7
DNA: TGTGCCACCGGGACAGGGTTGTACGAGCAGTACTTC
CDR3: CATGTGLYEQYF

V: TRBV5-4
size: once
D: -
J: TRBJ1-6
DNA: TGTGCCAGCAGCTTTCAGGGGAGCAATTCACCCCTCCACTTT
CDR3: CASSFQGSNSPLHF

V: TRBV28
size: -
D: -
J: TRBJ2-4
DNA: TGTGCCAGCAGTCCCCCCGACAAAAACATTCAGTACTTC
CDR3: CASSPPDKNIQYF

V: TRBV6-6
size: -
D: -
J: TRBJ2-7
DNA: TGTGCCAGCAGCCCCACAGGAACCTACGAGCAGTACTTC
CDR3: CASSPTGTYEQYF

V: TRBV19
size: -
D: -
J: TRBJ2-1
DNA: TGTGCCAGTAGTATGCAGGGGGGGACAACCGCCAATGAGCAGTTCTTC
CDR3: CASSMQGGTTANEQFF

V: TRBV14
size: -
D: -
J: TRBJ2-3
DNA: TGTGCCAGCAGCGACCTAGCGGGACAGGCGACAGATACGCAGTATTTT
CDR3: CASSDLAGQATDTQYF

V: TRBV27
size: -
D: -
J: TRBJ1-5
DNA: TGTGCCAGCAGGGGGTCGGATCAGCCCCAGCATTTT
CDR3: CASRGSDQPQHF

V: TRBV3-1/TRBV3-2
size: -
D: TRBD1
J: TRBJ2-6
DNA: TGTGCCAGCAGCCCAACAGGGGTTGGGGCCAACGTCCTGACTTTC
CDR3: CASSPTGVGANVLTF

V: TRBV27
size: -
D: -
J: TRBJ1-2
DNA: TGTGCCAGCAGTTTACGGGGCGTGGGGGACAACTATGGCTACACCTTC
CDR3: CASSLRGVGDNYGYTF

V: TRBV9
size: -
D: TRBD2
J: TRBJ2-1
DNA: TGTGCCAGCAGCGCAAGGGACGACCCGGGACTAGCTATCAATGAGCAGTTCTTC
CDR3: CASSARDDPGLAINEQFF

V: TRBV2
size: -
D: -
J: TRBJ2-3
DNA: TGTGCCAGCAGACCCGATACGCAGTATTTT
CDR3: CASRPDTQYF

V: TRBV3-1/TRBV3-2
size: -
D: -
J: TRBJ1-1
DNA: TGTGCCAGCAGCGTACAGGGTCAGAACACTGAAGCTTTCTTT
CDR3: CASSVQGQNTEAFF

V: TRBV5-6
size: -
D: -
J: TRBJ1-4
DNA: TGTGCCAGCAGCCTCGTAGGGAGGGGGATTAATGAAAAACTGTTTTTT
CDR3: CASSLVGRGINEKLFF

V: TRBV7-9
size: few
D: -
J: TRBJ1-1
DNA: TGTGCCAGCAGCTCAGCCGGGGCAGCGGGGGACGCTTTCTTT
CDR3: CASSSAGAAGDAFF

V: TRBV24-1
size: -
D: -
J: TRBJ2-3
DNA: TGTGCCACCAGTGATTTGATGAGGGGGAGAGGCACAGATACGCAGTATTTT
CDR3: CATSDLMRGRGTDTQYF

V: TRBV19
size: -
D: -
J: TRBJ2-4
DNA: TGTGCCAGTAGTATGCTGTTGGGGCGGGAACCCCTAGCCAAAAACATTCAGTACTTC
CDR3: CASSMLLGREPLAKNIQYF

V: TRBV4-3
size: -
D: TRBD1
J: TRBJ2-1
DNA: TGCGCCAGCAGCCAAGATCACGGGGACAGGGGTGCTGAGCAGTTCTTC
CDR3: CASSQDHGDRGAEQFF

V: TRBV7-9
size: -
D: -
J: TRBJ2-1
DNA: TGTGCCAGCAGCCAAACCTTTGAGCAGTTCTTC
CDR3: CASSQTFEQFF

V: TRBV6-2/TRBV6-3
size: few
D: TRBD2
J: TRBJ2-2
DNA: TGTGCCAGCAGTCCGAGCGGGAGGCACACCGGGGAGCTGTTTTTT
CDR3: CASSPSGRHTGELFF

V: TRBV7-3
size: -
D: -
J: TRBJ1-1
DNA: TGTGCCAGCAGCCTACAGGGCGGGAATGAAGCTTTCTTT
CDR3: CASSLQGGNEAFF

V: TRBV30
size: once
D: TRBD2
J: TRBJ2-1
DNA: TGTGCCTGGAGCAAGACTAGCGGGTCATACAATGAGCAGTTCTTC
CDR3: CAWSKTSGSYNEQFF

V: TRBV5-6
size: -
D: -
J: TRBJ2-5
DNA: TGTGCCAGCAGCTTGGTGCCAACTTCACAAGAGACCCAGTACTTC
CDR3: CASSLVPTSQETQYF

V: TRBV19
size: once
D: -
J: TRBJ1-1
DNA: TGTGCCAGTAGTATAGGGGACTTACCGAACACTGAAGCTTTCTTT
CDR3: CASSIGDLPNTEAFF

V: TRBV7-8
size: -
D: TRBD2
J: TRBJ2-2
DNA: TGTGCCAGCAGCTGGGGGGGGACTAGGGCCCTCGGGGAGCTGTTTTTT
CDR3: CASSWGGTRALGELFF

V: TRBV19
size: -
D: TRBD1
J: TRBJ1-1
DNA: TGTGCCAGTAGTTCCCGACAGGGGCAGGGCACTGAAGCTTTCTTT
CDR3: CASSSRQGQGTEAFF